Sequencing of this TCR beta chain was carried out in a study of T cell responses to AZD1222 COVID-19 vaccine. Study overall: Whether given at about 4 or about 12 weeks, second doses were pooled.

Data came from immunoSEQ multiplex PCR; TCRdb stores just in-frame clones and leaves some out. Of 150,000 to 200,000 clones in the sample, roughly 93% are singletons; the top ten hold roughly 10%. As to this clone: Its antigen is not identified.

V lost 1 base, J lost 0 bases, and 13 bases lay in between. The CDR3 is 16 residues long. The germline V gene encodes CDR1 SGHTA and CDR2 FQGNSA. Findings of the study overall: In a largely white British group with more females than males, clonal diversity was possibly underestimated. Spike-specific TCR breadth and depth grew following two AZD1222 doses. Only after the peak T cell response were repertoires sampled.

The sequenced sample was peripheral blood, obtained on day 0 of AZD1222 vaccination. This TCR was sampled from an adult in good health. The rearrangement links TRBV7-2 to TRBJ2-7, with D possibly TRBD2 on 6 matching bases. DNA of the CDR3: TGTGCCAGCAGCTTAGTCCAGCGGACTAACTCCTACGAGCAGTACTTC. This encodes CASSLVQRTNSYEQYF.